A selection of T cell receptor beta chains follows, all from one sample in a study of shared clonotypes between healthy human individuals. Generated by immunoSEQ multiplex PCR, the TCRdb table keeps only in-frame clones and is missing some. The data contain under 1 million clones, just over 95% of them singletons. The sample comprised naive CD8+ T cells sorted from blood. The receptors derive from a man aged 30-40 years in good health. Both conserved end residues are part of each CDR3. A D gene is named only where the DNA matches it firmly. Not all rows give a size; the values are once, few, many and, for expanded clones, a class.

V	size	J	D	DNA	CDR3
TRBV7-6	NA	TRBJ2-1	NA	TGTGCCAGCAGCCATCCTCGGGGGCGGGAGCGGTCAAATGAGCAGTTCTTC	CASSHPRGRERSNEQFF
TRBV27	NA	TRBJ2-7	NA	TGTGCCAGCAGTTTATCAGGGGGTATAAGCTCCCTAGCTCCCGAGCAGTACTTC	CASSLSGGISSLAPEQYF
TRBV2	once	TRBJ2-1	TRBD1	TGTGCCAGCAGTTTGGGGACAGGGTGGGACAATGAGCAGTTCTTC	CASSLGTGWDNEQFF
TRBV7-2	NA	TRBJ1-3	NA	TGTGCCAGCAGCTTAGTGTCAGGGACTTTTTCTGGAAACACCATATATTTT	CASSLVSGTFSGNTIYF
TRBV4-1	NA	TRBJ1-1	NA	TGCGCCAGCAGGGGACAACACGAAGCTTTCTTT	CASRGQHEAFF
TRBV11-2	once	TRBJ2-3	NA	TGTGCCAGCAGCCCGGGGGCAAACACAGATACGCAGTATTTT	CASSPGANTDTQYF
TRBV18	NA	TRBJ2-1	TRBD2	TGTGCCAGCTCACCATCGGGAGGGGTCGATGAGCAGTTCTTC	CASSPSGGVDEQFF
TRBV7-9	NA	TRBJ2-2	TRBD1	TGTGCCAGCAGCGACAGGGTAGGAACCGGGGAGCTGTTTTTT	CASSDRVGTGELFF
TRBV27	once	TRBJ2-2	NA	TGTGCCAGCAGTTTATCATCGGGGGTCGCCGGGGAGCTGTTTTTT	CASSLSSGVAGELFF
TRBV7-6	NA	TRBJ2-3	TRBD1	TGTGCCAGCAGCGTCCGGGACAGGGACACAGATACGCAGTATTTT	CASSVRDRDTDTQYF
TRBV9	NA	TRBJ1-2	TRBD1	TGTGCCAGCAGCGAGGACAGGGAGGAGTTTGGCAGCGGCTACACCTTC	CASSEDREEFGSGYTF
TRBV10-3	NA	TRBJ2-1	NA	TGTGCCATCAGTTTAGAGGAGTTCCGCGAGCAGTTCTTC	CAISLEEFREQFF
TRBV2	NA	TRBJ1-5	NA	TGTGCCAGCAGTCAAGGACAGTACAATCAGCCCCAGCATTTT	CASSQGQYNQPQHF
TRBV4-3	NA	TRBJ2-1	TRBD2	TGCGCCAGCAGCCAAGAGATGGGACTAGCGGGAGTTCGGGGCTACAATGAGCAGTTCTTC	CASSQEMGLAGVRGYNEQFF
TRBV11-3	NA	TRBJ2-7	NA	TGTGCCAGCAGCTCACGAAGTGGCACCTACGAGCAGTACTTC	CASSSRSGTYEQYF
TRBV7-9	few	TRBJ1-1	NA	TGTGCCAGCAGCGTTACCGGAGGGGTGAACACTGAAGCTTTCTTT	CASSVTGGVNTEAFF
TRBV5-6	NA	TRBJ2-7	TRBD1	TGTGCCAGCAGCTTGGGGACTCCGGGACAGGGGAACGAGCAGTACTTC	CASSLGTPGQGNEQYF
TRBV15	NA	TRBJ2-7	TRBD2	TGTGCCACCAGCAACCAAGCGGGAGGATACGAGCAGTACTTC	CATSNQAGGYEQYF
TRBV5-1	NA	TRBJ1-2	TRBD1	TGCGCCAGCAGCTTAAGGACAGGGGGCGACTATGGCTACACCTTC	CASSLRTGGDYGYTF
TRBV4-2	NA	TRBJ2-1	TRBD2	TGTGCCAGCAGCCAAGAGGTCGGGGGGGATGAGCAGTTCTTC	CASSQEVGGDEQFF
TRBV23-1	NA	TRBJ2-7	TRBD1	TGCGCCAGCAGCGGAGGACAGGGGTTAAGTTACGAGCAGTACTTC	CASSGGQGLSYEQYF
TRBV6-1	once	TRBJ2-1	TRBD2	TGTGCCAGCAGCACTAGCGGGAGTGAGCAGTTCTTC	CASSTSGSEQFF
TRBV9	NA	TRBJ2-2	TRBD2	TGTGCCAGCAGCGGATTTCTAGCGGGAGGCAGGGCCGGGGAGCTGTTTTTT	CASSGFLAGGRAGELFF
TRBV7-9	once	TRBJ2-7	NA	TGTGCCAGCCAGAACGGAGGGGGCTACGAGCAGTACTTC	CASQNGGGYEQYF
TRBV9	NA	TRBJ2-5	TRBD2	TGTGCCAGCAGCGTTTTAGCGGGAGGGATTTTGGAGACCCAGTACTTC	CASSVLAGGILETQYF
TRBV4-1	NA	TRBJ1-1	NA	TGCGCCAGCAGCCCGGACCTAAACACTGAAGCTTTCTTT	CASSPDLNTEAFF
TRBV27	NA	TRBJ2-2	NA	TGTGCCAGCAGTTTGGACCGCTCTAACACCGGGGAGCTGTTTTTT	CASSLDRSNTGELFF
TRBV7-9	NA	TRBJ2-1	TRBD2	TGTGCCAGCAGCTTACCGGGACTAGCCTACTCCTACAATGAGCAGTTCTTC	CASSLPGLAYSYNEQFF
TRBV21-1	once	TRBJ1-2	NA	TGTGCCAGCAGCAAAGATGGGACCGGGGATGGCTACACCTTC	CASSKDGTGDGYTF
TRBV5-6	NA	TRBJ1-2	NA	TGTGCCAGCAGCTTGGCTCGCGTCCCTGGGGACACCTTC	CASSLARVPGDTF
TRBV27	NA	TRBJ2-1	NA	TGTGCCACCACTGGGGGGATTGGCAATGAGCAGTTCTTC	CATTGGIGNEQFF
TRBV12-5	once	TRBJ1-1	TRBD1	TGTGCTAGTGGCCGGGACAGGGCGGAAGCTTTCTTT	CASGRDRAEAFF
TRBV9	NA	TRBJ2-7	TRBD2	TGTGCCAGCAGCGCCCGACTAGCGGGAATTACCGAGCAGTACTTC	CASSARLAGITEQYF
TRBV4-1	NA	TRBJ1-2	NA	TGCGCCAGCAGCCAAGACCGGGAGTATGGCTACACCTTC	CASSQDREYGYTF
TRBV6-1	NA	TRBJ2-7	NA	TGTGCCAGCACCGAGGGGGGGGGCTACGAGCAGTACTTC	CASTEGGGYEQYF
TRBV27	once	TRBJ2-1	TRBD1	TGTGCCAGCAGTACCCTCGGGACAGGGACCCACTCCTACAATGAGCAGTTCTTC	CASSTLGTGTHSYNEQFF
TRBV29-1	NA	TRBJ2-1	TRBD2	TGCAGCGTTGTTGGGGGAGGGCATGAGCAGTTCTTC	CSVVGGGHEQFF
TRBV28	NA	TRBJ1-3	NA	TGTGCCAGCAGTCCAGTGGGTCTCGGAAACACCATATATTTT	CASSPVGLGNTIYF
TRBV7-9	NA	TRBJ2-7	NA	TGTGCCAGCAGCCCGGTCGACGAGAGGGAGCAGTACTTC	CASSPVDEREQYF